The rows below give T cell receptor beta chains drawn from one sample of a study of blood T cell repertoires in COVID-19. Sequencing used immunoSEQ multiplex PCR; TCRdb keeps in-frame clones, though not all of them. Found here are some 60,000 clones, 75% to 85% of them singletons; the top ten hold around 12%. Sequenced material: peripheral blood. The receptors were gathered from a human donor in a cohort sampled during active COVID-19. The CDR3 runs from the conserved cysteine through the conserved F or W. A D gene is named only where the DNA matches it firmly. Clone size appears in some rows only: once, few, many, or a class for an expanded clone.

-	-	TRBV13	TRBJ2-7	TGTGCCAGCAGCTTACTAGTGGGGGCCTTCTCCTACGAGCAGTACTTC	CASSLLVGAFSYEQYF
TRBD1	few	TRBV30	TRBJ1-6	TGTGCCTGGGGGTCACAGGGGGCTTCCTATAATTCACCCCTCCACTTT	CAWGSQGASYNSPLHF
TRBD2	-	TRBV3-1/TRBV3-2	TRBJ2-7	TGTGCCAGCAGCCAAGATCCACTAGCGGGGACCTACGAGCAGTACTTC	CASSQDPLAGTYEQYF
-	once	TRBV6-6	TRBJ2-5	TGTGCCAGCAGCCGCGGGGTCCAAGAGACCCAGTACTTC	CASSRGVQETQYF
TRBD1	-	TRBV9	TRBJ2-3	TGTGCCAGCAGCGGCTCGACAGGGCGAAGCACAGATACGCAGTATTTT	CASSGSTGRSTDTQYF
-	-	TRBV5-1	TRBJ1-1	TGCGCCAGCAGCGTAGCCAGACAGAGTAAGAACACTGAAGCTTTCTTT	CASSVARQSKNTEAFF
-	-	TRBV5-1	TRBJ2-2	TGCGCCAGCAGCTTGAAGTCGACAGCGAACACCGGGGAGCTGTTTTTT	CASSLKSTANTGELFF
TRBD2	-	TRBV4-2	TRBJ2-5	TGTGCCAGCAGCCATAGTGCGGGGGGAGGCCAAGAGACCCAGTACTTC	CASSHSAGGGQETQYF
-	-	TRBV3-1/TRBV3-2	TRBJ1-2	TGTGCCAGCAGCCTAAAACGGTATGGCTACACCTTC	CASSLKRYGYTF
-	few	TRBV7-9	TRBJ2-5	TGTGCCAGCAGCTTACCACAGGGAACCCAGTACTTC	CASSLPQGTQYF
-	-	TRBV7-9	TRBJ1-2	TGTGCCAGCAGCCCGCACGACATTCCCCGATATGGCTACACCTTC	CASSPHDIPRYGYTF
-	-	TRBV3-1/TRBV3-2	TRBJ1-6	TGTGCCAGCAGCTCCCAGGTCGTCATCGATTCACCCCTCCACTTT	CASSSQVVIDSPLHF
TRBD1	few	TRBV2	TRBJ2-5	TGTGCCAAACAGGGGGGCAGGGGAGAGACCCAGTACTTC	CAKQGGRGETQYF
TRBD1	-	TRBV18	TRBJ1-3	TGTGCCAGCTCACCGGACAGGGTTGCAAACACCATATATTTT	CASSPDRVANTIYF
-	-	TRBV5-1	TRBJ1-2	TGCGCCAGCAGCTTGGGCCGGAGAGGCTACACCTTC	CASSLGRRGYTF
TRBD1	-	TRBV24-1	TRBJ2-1	TGTGCCACCAGTGATCCTACTTCAGGACAGGGTGGGAATGAGCAGTTCTTC	CATSDPTSGQGGNEQFF
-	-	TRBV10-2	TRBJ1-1	TGCGCCAGCAGTGTAGCGGACACTGAAGCTTTCTTT	CASSVADTEAFF
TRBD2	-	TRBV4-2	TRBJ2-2	TGTGCCAGCAGCCTAGCGGGGGGTATTTCCGGGGAGCTGTTTTTT	CASSLAGGISGELFF
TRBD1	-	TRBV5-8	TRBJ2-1	TGTGCCAGCAGCTTGGTTCCAGGGGGCGCGGGGAGCTCCTACAATGAGCAGTTCTTC	CASSLVPGGAGSSYNEQFF
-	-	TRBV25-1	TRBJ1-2	TGTGCCAGCAGTTACGGAGGGGCGCGGGGCTATGGCTACACCTTC	CASSYGGARGYGYTF
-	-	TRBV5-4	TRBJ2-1	TGTGCCAGCAGCGGAGGGGCCCGGGTACGCAATGAGCAGTTCTTC	CASSGGARVRNEQFF
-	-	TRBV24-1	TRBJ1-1	TGTGCCACCAGGGGTGCGGGCACTGAAGCTTTCTTT	CATRGAGTEAFF
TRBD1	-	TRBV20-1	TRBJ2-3	TGCAGTGCTAGTGGACAGGGAAGCACAGATACGCAGTATTTT	CSASGQGSTDTQYF
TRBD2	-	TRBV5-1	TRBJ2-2	TGCGCCAGCAGCTTGGCTAGGGCTAGCGGGGGCCCCGCGAACACCGGGGAGCTGTTTTTT	CASSLARASGGPANTGELFF
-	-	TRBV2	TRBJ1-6	TGTGCCAGCAGGGCGGCGGGAAGCTCCTATAATTCACCCCTCCACTTT	CASRAAGSSYNSPLHF
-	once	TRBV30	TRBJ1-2	TGTGCCTGGAGTGAACAGGGTGTTTACGATGGCTACACCTTC	CAWSEQGVYDGYTF
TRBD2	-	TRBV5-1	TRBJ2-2	TGCGCCAGCTATTACGGGGGGATGAACACCGGGGAGCTGTTTTTT	CASYYGGMNTGELFF
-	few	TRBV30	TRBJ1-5	TGTGCCTGGAGTACAGGCCTCCAGCCCCAGCATTTT	CAWSTGLQPQHF
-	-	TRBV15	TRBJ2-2	TGTGCCACCAGCAGTCCTGGGGGCCTTGGCGGGGAGCTGTTTTTT	CATSSPGGLGGELFF
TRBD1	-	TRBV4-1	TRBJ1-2	TGCGCCAGCAGCCAAAACAGGGGGATGAACTATGGCTACACCTTC	CASSQNRGMNYGYTF
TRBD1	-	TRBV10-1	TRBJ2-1	TGCGCCAGCAGTGAGTCGGGACAGGGAAGGAATGAGCAGTTCTTC	CASSESGQGRNEQFF
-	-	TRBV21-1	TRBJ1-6	TGTGCCAGCAGCAAATCAGGGGCTCAGTCACCCCTCCACTTT	CASSKSGAQSPLHF
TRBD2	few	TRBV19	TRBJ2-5	TGTGCCAGTAGTTGGCTAGCGGGGCTGGGAGAGACCCAGTACTTC	CASSWLAGLGETQYF